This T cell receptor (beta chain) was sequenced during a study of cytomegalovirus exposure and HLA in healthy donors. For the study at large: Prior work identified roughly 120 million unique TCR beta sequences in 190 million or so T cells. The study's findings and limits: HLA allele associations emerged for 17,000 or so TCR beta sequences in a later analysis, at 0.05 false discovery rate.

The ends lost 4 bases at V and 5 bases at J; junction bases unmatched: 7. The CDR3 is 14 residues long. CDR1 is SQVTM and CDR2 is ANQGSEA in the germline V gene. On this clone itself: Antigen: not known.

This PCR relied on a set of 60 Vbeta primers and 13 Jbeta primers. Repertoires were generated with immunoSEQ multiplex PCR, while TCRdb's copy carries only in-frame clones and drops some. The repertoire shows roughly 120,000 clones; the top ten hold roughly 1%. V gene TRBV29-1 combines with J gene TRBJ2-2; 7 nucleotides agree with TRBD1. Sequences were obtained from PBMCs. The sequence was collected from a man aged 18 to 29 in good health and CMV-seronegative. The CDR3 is CSVGTGARTGELFF. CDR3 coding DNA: TGCAGCGTTGGGACAGGCGCCCGAACCGGGGAGCTGTTTTTT.